This TCR beta chain was captured in a study of OX40 agonist ivuxolimab in advanced cancers. About the research overall: Three patients had partial responses: one hepatocellular carcinoma, two cutaneous melanoma.

Here immunoSEQ multiplex PCR was the method, and the copy in TCRdb shows in-frame clones only, minus some. In the table there are under 200,000 clones, 90% to 95% of which are singletons. Notes on the study in general: At doses 0.1 to 3.0 mg/kg, CD4+ and CD8+ clones expanded.

A remark on this clone: The antigen is not known.

V gave up 4 bases and J gave up 4 bases, with 15 bases separating them. In germline, CDR1 is SGDLS, CDR2 YYNGEE. The CDR3 runs 14 residues. The sample in question was CD4+ or CD8+ T cells sorted from blood, obtained in a trial of the OX40 agonist ivuxolimab. The TCR was taken from an adult with an advanced solid tumor such as melanoma, head and neck, liver or kidney cancer. The chain couples TRBV9 to TRBJ2-7, with a possible D match to TRBD2 (6 bases). The CDR3 bases are TGTGCCAGCAGCCCCCGACTAGACAGTTACGAGCAGTACTTC. It yields the protein CASSPRLDSYEQYF.